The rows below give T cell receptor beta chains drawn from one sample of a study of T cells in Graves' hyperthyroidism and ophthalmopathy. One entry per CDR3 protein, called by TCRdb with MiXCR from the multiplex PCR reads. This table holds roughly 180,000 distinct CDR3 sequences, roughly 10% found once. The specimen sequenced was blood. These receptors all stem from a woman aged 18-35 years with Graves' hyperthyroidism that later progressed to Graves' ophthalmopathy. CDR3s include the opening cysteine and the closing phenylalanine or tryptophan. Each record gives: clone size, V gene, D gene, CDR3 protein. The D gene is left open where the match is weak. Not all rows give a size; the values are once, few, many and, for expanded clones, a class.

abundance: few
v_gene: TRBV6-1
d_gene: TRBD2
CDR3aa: CASSPPTGGALDTQYF

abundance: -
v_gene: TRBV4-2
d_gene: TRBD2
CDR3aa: CASSQEGFRGGQETQYF

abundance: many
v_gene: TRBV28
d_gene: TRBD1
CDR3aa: CASRPRGRSSYNEQFF

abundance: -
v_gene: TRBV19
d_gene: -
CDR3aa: CAGAGDYGYTF

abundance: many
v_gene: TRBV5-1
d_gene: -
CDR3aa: CASSLGGYYNSPLHF

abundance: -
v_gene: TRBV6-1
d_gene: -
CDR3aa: CASSAAGLGTGELFF

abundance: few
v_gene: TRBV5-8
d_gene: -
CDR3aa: CASSLGTGLANYGYTF

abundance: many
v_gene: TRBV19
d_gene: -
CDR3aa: CASSIARGNTEAFF

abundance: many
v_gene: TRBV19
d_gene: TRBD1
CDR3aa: CASRGQGTGELFF

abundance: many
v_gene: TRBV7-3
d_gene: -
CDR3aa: CASSLGVGPKTNHQPQHF

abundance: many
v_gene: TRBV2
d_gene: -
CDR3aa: CASSGAGARAFF

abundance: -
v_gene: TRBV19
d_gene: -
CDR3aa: CASSLTRTTRNTQYF